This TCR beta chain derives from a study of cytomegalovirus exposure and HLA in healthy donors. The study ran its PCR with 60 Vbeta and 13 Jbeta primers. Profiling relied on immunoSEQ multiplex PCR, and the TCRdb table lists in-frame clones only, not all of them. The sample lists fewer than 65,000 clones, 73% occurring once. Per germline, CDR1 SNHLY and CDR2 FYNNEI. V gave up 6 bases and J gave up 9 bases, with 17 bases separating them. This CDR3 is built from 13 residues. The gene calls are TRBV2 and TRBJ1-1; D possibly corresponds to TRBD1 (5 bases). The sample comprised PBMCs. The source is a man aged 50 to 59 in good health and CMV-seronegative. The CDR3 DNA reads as TGTGCCAGCAGCACCCCGGACAAGCCTCAAGCTTTCTTT. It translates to CASSTPDKPQAFF.